The present T cell receptor beta chain was sequenced within a study of molecular identifiers for immune sequencing clone quantification. This CDR3 has 15 amino acids. CDR1 and CDR2 (germline): SGDLS, YYNGEE. TCRdb re-derived calls from the PCR reads in MiXCR, one entry per CDR3 protein. This table holds about 630,000 distinct CDR3 sequences, less than 30% found once. In this sample, this clonotype turned up a few times. A junction boundary mismatches the germline segment, possibly from a read error. Specimen: naive CD8+ T cells from blood, with Jurkat cell RNA spiked in. Sample subset: FACS-sorted CD8+CD4-CCR7+CD45RA+ naive T cells. This clonotype was obtained from a human donor in good health. Some libraries in this study had Jurkat cell RNA spiked in. The rearrangement uses TRBV9 and TRBJ2-3; 10 positions match TRBD1. The CDR3 DNA is TGTGCCAGCGGCGTTGGGACAGGGGTTACAGATACGCAGTATTTT. It is translated as CASGVGTGVTDTQYF.